The 31 T cell receptor beta chains presented below share a single source sample, sequenced in a study of blood T cells in healthy people across ages (dated by TCRdb to the mid-2010s). The library came from 5' RACE. TCRdb lists the instrument as Illumina HiSeq 2500. The second PCR ran for about 6 to 11 cycles and used a J-beta primer mix along with a sample-barcoded 5' primer. TCRdb redid the processing of the public reads, applying fastp at Q25 and MiXCR, and retained in-frame beta chains. Identical CDR3 proteins give one entry, which carries the most common genes and DNA. Across this sample there are some 640,000 distinct CDR3 sequences, with about 52% seen only once. The top ten clones comprise around a third of the sample. The specimen was blood. Every receptor here comes from a woman aged 60-75 years in good health.

This clonotype was detected ten times or more. The rearrangement joins TRBV15 to TRBJ2-5; D remains unclear. Germline-derived CDR1 and CDR2 are LNHNV and YYDKDF (reference sequence). Between the trimmed V and J ends, which lost 1 base and 5 bases, there was a span of 8 bases. The CDR3 extends over 13 amino acids. CDR3 protein: CATSRGAEETQYF. DNA of the CDR3: TGTGCCACCAGCAGAGGTGCGGAGGAGACCCAGTACTTC.

This chain joins TRBV7-9 and TRBJ1-2, with D perhaps matching TRBD1 (6 bases). The CDR3 totals 14 residues. The germline CDR1 and CDR2 sequences are SEHNR and FQNEAQ (reference sequence). With 2 bases removed from V and 1 base from J, the gap between germline ends came to 8 bases. The CDR3 bases are TGTGCCAGCAGCTTAAGGGGACATAACTATGGCTACACCTTC. Amino acids: CASSLRGHNYGYTF.

The chain's CDR3 is CASSLLPGGQTEAFF. CDR3 DNA: TGTGCCAGCAGCTTACTACCAGGAGGCCAAACTGAAGCTTTCTTT. The chain joins TRBV7-2 to TRBJ1-1; no firm D call. This CDR3 has 15 amino acids. Trimming shortened V by 2 bases and J by 5 bases, and 15 bases separated the two germline ends. CDR1 and CDR2 from the germline V gene are SGHTA and FQGNSA.

This clonotype has more than one count but fewer than ten. This sequence joins TRBV12-3 or TRBV12-4 and TRBJ2-7, with 9 bases that match TRBD2. The CDR3 consists of 13 residues. V shed 6 bases and J 2 bases; nucleotides not matched to a gene: 2. The DNA for the CDR3 is TGTGCCAGCAGGGTAGCGGGAGCCTACGAGCAGTACTTC. This gives the protein CASRVAGAYEQYF.

This chain uses TRBV5-1 with TRBJ2-7; 11 nucleotides agree with TRBD1. The germline V gene encodes CDR1 SGHRS and CDR2 YFSETQ. After removal of 7 bases from V and 2 bases from J, the junction contained 5 bases not matched to a gene. The CDR3 consists of 14 residues. The CDR3 region is CASAGQGGPYEQYF. DNA of the CDR3: TGCGCCAGCGCGGGACAGGGGGGGCCCTACGAGCAGTACTTC.

This chain connects TRBV7-2 to TRBJ1-5; TRBD1 aligns across 8 bases. The CDR3 is made up of 16 amino acids. The junction had 7 bases not matched to a gene; V was cut back by 5 bases and J by 1 base. Germline CDR1 SGHTA, CDR2 FQGNSA. This chain's CDR3 is CASSAKTGASNQPQHF. DNA for the CDR3: TGTGCCAGCAGCGCCAAGACAGGGGCCAGCAATCAGCCCCAGCATTTT.

Of note for this clonotype: One end of the junction does not line up with germline, which may come from a read error. The chain combines TRBV7-9 with TRBJ2-7; 8 bases are a match to TRBD2. From germline, CDR1 is SEHNR and CDR2 FQNEAQ (reference sequence). This CDR3 is built from 14 residues. CDR3 bases: TGTGCCGGCAGCTTAGCGGGGTTGGAGTACGAGCAGTACTTC. This translates into CAGSLAGLEYEQYF.

This clonotype was seen more than once but under ten times. CDR3 in amino acids: CASSFGESNYEQYF. The DNA for the CDR3 is TGTGCCAGCAGTTTCGGGGAATCTAACTACGAGCAGTACTTC. The rearrangement joins TRBV27 to TRBJ2-7; TRBD2 is a possible D gene (5 bases). The CDR3 spans 14 residues. Germline CDR1 is MNHEY and CDR2 is SMNVEV (reference sequence). Trimming took off 3 bases at V and 3 bases at J, with 12 bases between the two ends.

This clonotype was counted only a few times. Here the CDR3 reads CASSQSSGTGTSVAYEQYF. As DNA, the CDR3 is TGTGCCAGCAGCCAATCTTCCGGAACCGGGACTAGCGTTGCCTACGAGCAGTACTTC. This chain joins TRBV3-1 and TRBJ2-7, with TRBD2 matching over 10 bases. V was pared by 2 bases and J by 2 bases, with 15 bases of the junction left unmatched. Per germline, CDR1 LGHDT and CDR2 YNNKEL (reference sequence). The CDR3 length is 19 residues.

This chain uses TRBV7-2 with TRBJ1-1, with 7 bases that match TRBD1. Germline V lookup: CDR1 SGHTA, CDR2 FQGNSA. Trimming removed 5 bases from V and 10 bases from J; junction bases left unmatched: 10. The CDR3 runs to 13 residues. The CDR3 sequence is CASSLRQGSRAFF. The CDR3 bases are TGTGCCAGCAGCCTCCGACAGGGAAGTCGAGCTTTCTTT.

This clonotype came up many times. The chain is built from TRBV18 and TRBJ2-5, with TRBD1 matching 7 bases. The CDR3 runs 15 residues. CDR1 KGHSH and CDR2 LQKENI come from the germline V gene. The junction had 5 bases not matched to a gene; V was cut back by 3 bases and J by 1 base. CDR3 nucleotides: TGTGCCAGCTCACCGGCCGGGACAGTCCAAGAGACCCAGTACTTC. This encodes CASSPAGTVQETQYF.

Turning to this clonotype: An end of the junction does not agree with germline; a read error may underlie this. The V gene is TRBV7-2, the J gene TRBJ1-6; no definite D call. Germline V gene sequence: CDR1 SGHTA, CDR2 FQGNSA. The CDR3 spans 15 residues. The CDR3 reads CASSLIGSYNSPPHF. DNA of the CDR3: TGTGCCAGCAGCTTAATTGGCTCCTATAATTCACCCCCCCACTTT. Full variable domain (outside the CDR3, taken from reference TRBV7-2 and TRBJ1-6): GAGVSQSPSNKVTEKGKDVELRCDPISGHTALYWYRQSLGQGLEFLIYFQGNSAPDKSGLPSDRFSAERTGGSVSTLTIQRTQQEDSAVYLCASSLIGSYNSPPHFGNGTRLTVT.

This CDR3 is CSASQGGADTQYF. For the CDR3, the DNA is TGCAGTGCTAGTCAAGGGGGCGCGGATACGCAGTATTTT. V usage is TRBV20-1 and J usage is TRBJ2-3; 7 bases align to TRBD1. This CDR3 comprises 13 residues. Germline CDR1 reads DFQATT; CDR2 reads SNEGSKA (reference sequence). J gave up 6 bases and V 3 bases, and 6 bases lay outside the gene matches.

Concerning this clonotype itself: A much more abundant neighbour one base away suggests this may be a read error. CDR3 loop: CASSHKTWDSYSEQYF. In DNA form, the CDR3 reads TGTGCCAGCAGTCATAAAACCTGGGACTCCTACAGTGAGCAGTACTTC. The chain couples TRBV27 to TRBJ2-5, with D perhaps TRBD2 (6 bases). The CDR3 is made up of 16 amino acids. V was pared by 5 bases and J by 11 bases, with 27 bases between. CDR1 is MNHEY and CDR2 is SMNVEV in the germline V gene (reference sequence).

The chain recombines TRBV7-3 with TRBJ2-1; 11 bases align to TRBD2. The junction had 3 bases not matched to a gene; V was cut back by 3 bases and J by 5 bases. The CDR3 consists of 15 residues. Germline assignment: CDR1 SGHTA and CDR2 FQGTGA. CDR3 amino acids: CASSFSGRGNNEQFF. In DNA, the CDR3 is TGTGCCAGCAGCTTTAGCGGGAGGGGAAACAATGAGCAGTTCTTC.

CDR3 residues: CSARGLAGRGPSTDTQYF. Written as DNA, the CDR3 is TGCAGTGCCAGGGGACTAGCGGGAAGGGGGCCTTCCACAGATACGCAGTATTTT. The J gene is TRBJ2-3, the V gene TRBV20-1; 13 positions match TRBD2. The junction had 14 bases not matched to a gene; V was cut back by 6 bases and J by 2 bases. CDR3 length: 18 residues. The germline V gene encodes CDR1 DFQATT and CDR2 SNEGSKA (reference sequence).

This rearrangement joins TRBV7-3 to TRBJ2-1, with D perhaps TRBD1 (6 bases). The CDR3 covers 15 residues. Germline values: CDR1 SGHTA, CDR2 FQGTGA. Trimming took off 1 base at V and 7 bases at J, with 14 bases between the two ends. CDR3 nucleotide sequence: TGTGCCAGCAGCTTAAGAGGGTCAAGGGGGAATGAGCAGTTCTTC. It is translated as CASSLRGSRGNEQFF.

In its sample, this clonotype was seen once. The chain links TRBV18 to TRBJ2-5; 11 nucleotides agree with TRBD2. The CDR3 runs 16 residues. CDR1 KGHSH and CDR2 LQKENI come from the germline V gene. J gave up 2 bases and V 4 bases, and 6 bases lay outside the gene matches. CDR3 bases: TGTGCCAGCTCACGACCGGGACTAGCGGCTCAAGAGACCCAGTACTTC. Protein product: CASSRPGLAAQETQYF.

At least ten counts were recorded for this clonotype. One base away lies a much larger clone, so this may be a sequencing read error. The chain employs TRBV27 and TRBJ2-7; D might be TRBD1 (6 bases). In germline, CDR1 is MNHEY, CDR2 SMNVEV (reference sequence). The CDR3 covers 14 residues. V lost 5 bases to trimming and J lost 0 bases, with 11 bases between them. The DNA for the CDR3 is TGTGCCAGCAGTGTAACAGGGACCTCCTACGAGCAGTACTTC. This encodes CASSVTGTSYEQYF.

This rearrangement joins TRBV6-5 to TRBJ2-5; maybe TRBD1 (6 bases). Judging by the DNA end, TRBJ2-4 fits better; the J call may be wrong. CDR1 is MNHEY, CDR2 SVGAGI, per germline. CDR3 length: 13 residues. CDR3 sequence reads: CASSRDNRNIQYF. DNA for the CDR3: TGTGCCAGCAGCCGGGACAATCGGAACATTCAGTACTTC.

V and J are TRBV2 and TRBJ2-3; TRBD1 or TRBD2 may be the D gene (5 bases each). From germline, CDR1 is SNHLY and CDR2 FYNNEI. CDR3 size: 15 residues. The V and J ends lost 4 bases and 0 bases respectively, with 11 bases between them. CDR3 in DNA: TGTGCCAGCAGTGCAGGGACGCGAAGCACAGATACGCAGTATTTT. Translated: CASSAGTRSTDTQYF. The complete variable domain, with remaining parts taken from reference TRBV2 and TRBJ2-3, reads EPEVTQTPSHQVTQMGQEVILRCVPISNHLYFYWYRQILGQKVEFLVSFYNNEISEKSEIFDDQFSVERPDGSNFTLKIRSTKLEDSAMYFCASSAGTRSTDTQYFGPGTRLTVL.

This clonotype has more than one count but fewer than ten. The rearrangement joins TRBV20-1 to TRBJ2-3, with a weak D call TRBD2 (6 bases). The V and J ends lost 3 bases and 3 bases respectively, with 19 bases between them. The germline gives CDR1 DFQATT, CDR2 SNEGSKA (reference sequence). This CDR3 is 16 amino acids long. CDR3 in DNA: TGCAGTGCTAGCGGGGGTCGGGCAGGGCAGACAGATACGCAGTATTTT. Encoded protein: CSASGGRAGQTDTQYF.

The sample holds a few counts of this clonotype. The chain couples TRBV6-6 to TRBJ2-3; 7 bases match TRBD2. The V and J ends lost 7 bases and 0 bases, in that order; junction bases with no gene match: 4. The CDR3 consists of 14 residues. Germline V gives CDR1 MNHNY, CDR2 SVGAGI (reference sequence). The CDR3 protein is CASNLAASTDTQYF. CDR3 in DNA: TGTGCCAGCAACCTAGCGGCCAGCACAGATACGCAGTATTTT.

With regard to this clonotype: A junction boundary mismatches the germline segment, possibly from a read error. V and J are TRBV10-3 and TRBJ2-3, with 11 positions matching TRBD2. Germline values: CDR1 ENHRY, CDR2 SYGVKD. The CDR3 has 18 amino acids. The CDR3 spells CAISESSGRARGTDTRYF. DNA for the CDR3: TGTGCCATCAGTGAGTCTAGCGGGAGGGCCCGGGGCACAGATACGCGGTATTTT.

The chain is built from TRBV7-9 and TRBJ2-5; 7 nucleotides align to TRBD2. The CDR3 covers 14 residues. The V gene's germline CDR1 is SEHNR and CDR2 FQNEAQ (reference sequence). The trim removed 3 bases at V and 5 bases at J, leaving 6 bases unmatched. For the CDR3, the DNA is TGTGCCAGCAGCTTTGGCGGGAGTGTCGAGACCCAGTACTTC. This translates into CASSFGGSVETQYF.

This chain uses TRBV12-3 or TRBV12-4 with TRBJ1-5; D is uncertain. The CDR3 length is 15 residues. Trimming removed 5 bases from V and 2 bases from J, with 13 bases in between. CDR3 nucleotide sequence: TGTGCCAGCAGTATAACCAGGCTCCGCAATCAGCCCCAGCATTTT. It specifies CASSITRLRNQPQHF.

This chain links TRBV9 with TRBJ1-1; perhaps TRBD1 as D (5 bases). Germline loops: CDR1 SGDLS, CDR2 YYNGEE. V gave up 4 bases and J gave up 1 base, with 11 bases separating them. There are 14 residues in the CDR3. CDR3 nucleotides: TGTGCCAGCAGCCCTTCAGGGAGGAACACTGAAGCTTTCTTT. It is translated as CASSPSGRNTEAFF.

The chain uses TRBV20-1 and TRBJ2-5; D might be TRBD2 (5 bases). This CDR3 is 13 amino acids long. The V gene lost 2 bases and the J gene lost 11 bases, with 18 bases spanning the gap. Germline V CDR1 and CDR2: DFQATT, SNEGSKA (reference sequence). The CDR3 DNA reads as TGCAGTGCTAGAAGCGGAGGCCTCAATGAGCAGTACTTC. This translates into CSARSGGLNEQYF.

This clonotype showed up just a few times. J is TRBJ2-3 and V is TRBV7-6; D uncertain. Germline CDR1 is SGHVS and CDR2 is FNYEAQ. This CDR3 is built from 12 residues. The germline V and J ends were trimmed by 2 bases and 8 bases, with 8 bases remaining between them. DNA of the CDR3: TGTGCCAGCAGCTTATTAGTGGGTACGCAGTATTTT. Translating it yields CASSLLVGTQYF.

The rearrangement uses TRBV13 and TRBJ2-4, with D possibly TRBD1 on 5 matching bases. The J call may be in error: the DNA end matches TRBJ2-7 better. Germline CDR1 is PRHDT and CDR2 is FYEKMQ (reference sequence). The length of the CDR3 is 14 residues. For the CDR3, the DNA is TGTGCCAGCAGCGCAATGACAGATCAGTACGAGCAGTACTTC. This codes for CASSAMTDQYEQYF.

The chain is built from TRBV5-5 and TRBJ1-1; D may be TRBD1 (5 bases). CDR3 length: 14 amino acids. Germline-derived CDR1 and CDR2 are SGHKS and YYEKEE (reference sequence). Trimming shortened V by 2 bases and J by 7 bases, and 15 bases separated the two germline ends. CDR3: CASSFDTGKSEAFF. The CDR3 bases are TGTGCCAGCAGCTTTGATACAGGCAAAAGTGAAGCTTTCTTT.